This T cell receptor beta chain was identified during a study of blood T cell repertoires in COVID-19. In the study overall: The analysed material was cDNA or gDNA that came from T cells, B-cell-depleted T cells, or PBMCs.

The table came from immunoSEQ multiplex PCR; TCRdb's copy has only in-frame clones and leaves some out. Here the sample spans 200,000 to 300,000 clones, 86% being singletons. Across about two dozen US areas, participants ranged in age from 18 to 89 years. Cohort placement rested on clinical history that participants reported themselves. What the recovered Cohort 3 donors had was two negative PCRs, clearance, or symptom resolution. V gave up 0 bases and J gave up 6 bases, with 18 bases separating them. Germline V gene data show CDR1 as SGHDT and CDR2 as YYEEEE. This CDR3 comprises 16 residues. This clonotype was sampled from a woman under 30 who had recovered from COVID-19. The chain carries TRBV5-6 and TRBJ1-1; D is possibly TRBD1 (5 bases). Sequenced sample: PBMCs or T cells enriched from blood (not recorded which). The CDR3 spells CASSLGPLGQGPEAFF. In DNA, the CDR3 is TGTGCCAGCAGCTTGGGACCTTTGGGTCAGGGCCCTGAAGCTTTCTTT.